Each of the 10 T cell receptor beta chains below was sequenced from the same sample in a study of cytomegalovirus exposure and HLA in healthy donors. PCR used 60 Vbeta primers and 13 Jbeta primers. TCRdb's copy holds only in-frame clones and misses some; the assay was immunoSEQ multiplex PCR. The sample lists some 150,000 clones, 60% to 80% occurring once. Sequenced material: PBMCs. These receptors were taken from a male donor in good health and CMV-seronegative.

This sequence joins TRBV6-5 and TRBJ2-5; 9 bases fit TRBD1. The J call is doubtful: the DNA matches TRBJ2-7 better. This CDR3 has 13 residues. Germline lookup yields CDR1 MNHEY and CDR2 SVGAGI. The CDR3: CASSGQGIYEQYF. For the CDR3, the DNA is TGTGCCAGCAGTGGACAGGGGATCTACGAGCAGTACTTC.

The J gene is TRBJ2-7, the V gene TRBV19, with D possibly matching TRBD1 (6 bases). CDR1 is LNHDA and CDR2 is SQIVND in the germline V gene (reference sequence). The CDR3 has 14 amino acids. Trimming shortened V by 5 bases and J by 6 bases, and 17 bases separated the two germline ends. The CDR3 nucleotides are TGTGCCAGTAGTCGCCAGGGGCTATTAAGCGAGCAGTACTTC. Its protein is CASSRQGLLSEQYF.

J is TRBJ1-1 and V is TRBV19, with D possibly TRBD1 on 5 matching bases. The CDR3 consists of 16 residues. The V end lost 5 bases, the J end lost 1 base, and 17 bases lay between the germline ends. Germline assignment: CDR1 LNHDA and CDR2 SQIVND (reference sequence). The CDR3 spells CASSPTRRARNTEAFF. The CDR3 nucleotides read TGTGCCAGTAGTCCAACACGCAGGGCCCGGAACACTGAAGCTTTCTTT.

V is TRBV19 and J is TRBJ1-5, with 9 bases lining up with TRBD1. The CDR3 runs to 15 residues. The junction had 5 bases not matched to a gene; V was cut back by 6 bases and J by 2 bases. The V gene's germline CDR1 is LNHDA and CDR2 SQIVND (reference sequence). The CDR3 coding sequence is TGTGCCAGTAGCCCCAGGACAGGGGGCAATCAGCCCCAGCATTTT. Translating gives CASSPRTGGNQPQHF.

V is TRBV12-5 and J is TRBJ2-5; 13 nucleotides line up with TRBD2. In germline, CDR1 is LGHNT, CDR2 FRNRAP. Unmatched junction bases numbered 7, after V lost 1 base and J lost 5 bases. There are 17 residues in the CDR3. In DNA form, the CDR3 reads TGTGCTAGTGGTTTGGGAAGTACTAGCGGGGGGGCGGAGACCCAGTACTTC. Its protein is CASGLGSTSGGAETQYF.

The chain's CDR3 is CASSYPTGAENTIYF. The CDR3 region has the DNA TGTGCCAGCAGTTACCCGACAGGGGCGGAAAACACCATATATTTT. The rearrangement links TRBV6-6 to TRBJ1-3; TRBD1 agrees at 8 bases. The J segment lost 6 bases and the V segment lost 2 bases, leaving 6 bases of the junction unmatched. The germline V gene encodes CDR1 MNHNY and CDR2 SVGAGI (reference sequence). The CDR3 covers 15 residues.

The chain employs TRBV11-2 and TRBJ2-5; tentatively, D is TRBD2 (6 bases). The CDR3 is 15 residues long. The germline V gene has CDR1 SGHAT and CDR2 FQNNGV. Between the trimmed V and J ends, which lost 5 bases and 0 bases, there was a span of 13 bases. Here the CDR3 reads CASSRGGGYQETQYF. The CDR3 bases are TGTGCCAGCAGCCGTGGTGGGGGGTACCAAGAGACCCAGTACTTC.

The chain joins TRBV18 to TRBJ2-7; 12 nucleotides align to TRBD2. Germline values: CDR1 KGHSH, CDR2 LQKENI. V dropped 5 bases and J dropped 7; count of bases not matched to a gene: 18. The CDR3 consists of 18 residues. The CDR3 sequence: CASSKEELAGGPWREQYF. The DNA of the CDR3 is TGTGCCAGCTCAAAAGAGGAACTAGCGGGGGGCCCCTGGAGGGAGCAGTACTTC.

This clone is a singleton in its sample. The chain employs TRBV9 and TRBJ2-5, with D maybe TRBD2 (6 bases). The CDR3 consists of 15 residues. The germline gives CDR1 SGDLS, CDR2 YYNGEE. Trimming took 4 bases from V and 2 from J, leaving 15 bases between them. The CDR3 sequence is CASSPMPAGQETQYF. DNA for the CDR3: TGTGCCAGCAGCCCTATGCCGGCGGGACAAGAGACCCAGTACTTC.

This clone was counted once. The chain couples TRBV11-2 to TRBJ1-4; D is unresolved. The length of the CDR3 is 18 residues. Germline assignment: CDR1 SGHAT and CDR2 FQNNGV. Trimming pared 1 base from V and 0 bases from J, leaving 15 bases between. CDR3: CASSLGDGVGATNEKLFF. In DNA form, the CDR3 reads TGTGCCAGCAGCTTAGGAGATGGGGTGGGAGCAACTAATGAAAAACTGTTTTTT. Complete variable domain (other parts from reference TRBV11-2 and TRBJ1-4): EAGVAQSPRYKIIEKRQSVAFWCNPISGHATLYWYQQILGQGPKLLIQFQNNGVVDDSQLPKDRFSAERLKGVDSTLKIQPAKLEDSAVYLCASSLGDGVGATNEKLFFGSGTQLSVL.